Below, 25 T cell receptor beta chains from the same sample are listed, as sequenced in a study of OX40 agonist ivuxolimab in advanced cancers. Data came from immunoSEQ multiplex PCR; TCRdb stores just in-frame clones and leaves some out. Here the sample spans approximately 21,000 clones, 84% being singletons. This specimen was CD4+ or CD8+ T cells sorted from blood, taken in a trial of the OX40 agonist ivuxolimab. The receptors originated from an adult with an advanced solid tumor such as melanoma, head and neck, liver or kidney cancer.

The chain uses TRBV28 and TRBJ2-5, with 9 bases lining up with TRBD2. The DNA end lines up better with TRBJ2-7; the J call may be wrong. Germline V gene data show CDR1 as MDHEN and CDR2 as SYDVKM. There are 16 residues in the CDR3. The CDR3 DNA reads as TGTGCCAGCAGTCCCCATTCACCTAGCGGGATCTACGAGCAGTACTTC. Protein sequence: CASSPHSPSGIYEQYF.

The genes are TRBV27 and TRBJ2-7, with 8 bases identical to TRBD2. The CDR3 length is 13 residues. The V gene's germline CDR1 is MNHEY and CDR2 SMNVEV (reference sequence). The junction had 1 base not matched to a gene; V was cut back by 2 bases and J by 4 bases. The CDR3 loop reads CASSLLAGYEQYF. The DNA of the CDR3 is TGTGCCAGCAGTTTACTAGCGGGTTACGAGCAGTACTTC.

This clone was seen a single time. The rearrangement joins TRBV5-1 to TRBJ2-7; 8 bases line up with TRBD1. The CDR3 covers 15 residues. The ends lost 4 bases at V and 2 bases at J; junction bases unmatched: 8. Germline CDR1 is SGHRS and CDR2 is YFSETQ. The CDR3 reads CASSPRTGTTYEQYF. CDR3 coding DNA: TGCGCCAGCAGCCCGCGGACAGGGACAACCTACGAGCAGTACTTC.

DNA of the CDR3: TGTGCCAGCAGTGAAGTATTGGAGTCAGATACGCAGTATTTT. Translated, it gives CASSEVLESDTQYF. The chain couples TRBV6-1 to TRBJ2-3, with no clear D. In germline, CDR1 is MNHNS, CDR2 SASEGT. The CDR3 has 14 amino acids. Between the trimmed V and J ends, which lost 1 base and 4 bases, there was a span of 9 bases.

The chain links TRBV29-1 to TRBJ2-5; D call uncertain. Germline V gene sequence: CDR1 SQVTM, CDR2 ANQGSEA. V lost 7 bases, J lost 7 bases, and 19 bases lay in between. This CDR3 is 13 amino acids long. The CDR3 bases are TGCAGCGCACTCCACTCGGTCCCCGGGACCCAGTACTTC. As protein: CSALHSVPGTQYF.

The chain has TRBV5-6 and TRBJ1-1, with no clear D. CDR1 and CDR2 from the germline V gene are SGHDT and YYEEEE. CDR3 length equals 14 residues. V lost 0 bases and J 1 base, leaving 7 bases between the germline ends. The CDR3 nucleotides read TGTGCCAGCAGCTTGGGGCCGCCGAACACTGAAGCTTTCTTT. It is translated as CASSLGPPNTEAFF.

The V gene is TRBV5-5, the J gene TRBJ2-7; TRBD2 is a possible D gene (6 bases). The V gene lost 1 base and the J gene lost 5 bases, with 10 bases spanning the gap. Germline V gene data show CDR1 as SGHKS and CDR2 as YYEKEE (reference sequence). This CDR3 region has 13 residues. The CDR3 protein is CASSLWEVHEQYF. The CDR3 region has the DNA TGTGCCAGCAGCTTGTGGGAGGTCCACGAGCAGTACTTC.

V gene TRBV28 combines with J gene TRBJ1-2; D call uncertain. The germline gives CDR1 MDHEN, CDR2 SYDVKM. V was cut by 5 bases and J by 7 bases, with 8 bases left in between. The CDR3 covers 11 residues. Written as DNA, the CDR3 is TGTGCCAGCAGTCCCGGAGTTGGCTACACCTTC. As protein: CASSPGVGYTF.

V is TRBV4-2 and J is TRBJ2-7; D is unclear. The CDR3 loop spans 15 amino acids. The germline gives CDR1 LGHNA, CDR2 YNFKEQ. V lost 0 bases and J lost 3, with 12 bases in between. CDR3 loop: CASSQEPPGFYEQYF. The DNA for the CDR3 is TGTGCCAGCAGCCAAGAACCGCCCGGTTTCTACGAGCAGTACTTC.

J is TRBJ2-2 and V is TRBV14, with 7 nucleotides matching TRBD1. Germline CDR1 reads SGHDN; CDR2 reads FVKESK. The CDR3 has 18 residues. V was clipped by 0 bases and J by 2 bases; unmatched bases: 9. CDR3 bases: TGTGCCAGCAGCCAAGAGGGGACAGCTTATTCCAACACCGGGGAGCTGTTTTTT. It translates to CASSQEGTAYSNTGELFF.

The chain links TRBV2 to TRBJ2-1; 9 bases map to TRBD1. The junction had 6 bases not matched to a gene; V was cut back by 9 bases and J by 3 bases. Germline values: CDR1 SNHLY, CDR2 FYNNEI. The length of the CDR3 is 14 residues. The CDR3 protein is CARGEDRGYNEQFF. The CDR3 DNA sequence: TGTGCCAGAGGGGAGGACAGGGGCTACAATGAGCAGTTCTTC. The full variable domain, rest sourced from reference TRBV2 and TRBJ2-1, is EPEVTQTPSHQVTQMGQEVILRCVPISNHLYFYWYRQILGQKVEFLVSFYNNEISEKSEIFDDQFSVERPDGSNFTLKIRSTKLEDSAMYFCARGEDRGYNEQFFGPGTRLTVL.

V is TRBV7-6 and J is TRBJ2-1, with D hard to call. CDR1 SGHVS and CDR2 FNYEAQ come from the germline V gene. The CDR3 has 16 amino acids. With 3 bases removed from V and 0 bases from J, the gap between germline ends came to 12 bases. CDR3 in amino acids: CASSFHSFSSYNEQFF. The DNA for the CDR3 is TGTGCCAGCAGCTTCCACAGTTTTAGCTCCTACAATGAGCAGTTCTTC.

V usage is TRBV14 and J usage is TRBJ2-7, with 12 positions matching TRBD2. CDR1 and CDR2 (germline): SGHDN, FVKESK. V gave up 1 base and J gave up 5 bases; unmatched junction bases: 9. This CDR3 has 17 residues. The CDR3 DNA follows: TGTGCCAGCAGCCAAGTACTGCCGGGACTAGCGGGTAACGAGCAGTACTTC. The encoded protein is CASSQVLPGLAGNEQYF.

This clone is categorized as medium-sized (0.01 to 0.1%). The J gene is TRBJ1-1, the V gene TRBV30; D is unclear. The CDR3 extends over 12 amino acids. V dropped 3 bases and J dropped 1 base, with 6 bases sitting between them. CDR1 and CDR2 from the germline V gene are GTSNPN and SVGIG (reference sequence). CDR3 sequence (DNA): TGTGCCTGGAGAATAGGGAACACTGAAGCTTTCTTT. Amino acids: CAWRIGNTEAFF.

The chain employs TRBV4-1 and TRBJ2-7, with D possibly being TRBD1 or TRBD2 (7 bases each). With 2 bases removed from V and 5 bases from J, the gap between germline ends came to 13 bases. This CDR3 has 14 residues. The germline V gene has CDR1 MGHRA and CDR2 YSYEKL. The CDR3 nucleotides read TGCGCCAGCAGCCAACTCAGGGGGGGTCACGAGCAGTACTTC. It specifies CASSQLRGGHEQYF.

The gene calls are TRBV6-1 and TRBJ2-1, with a tentative D call TRBD1 (6 bases). V was trimmed by 4 bases and J by 14 bases, leaving 9 bases between them. Germline values: CDR1 MNHNS, CDR2 SASEGT. This CDR3 contains 10 residues. The CDR3 DNA is TGTGCCAGCAGTGGGACAGAGGAGTTCTTC. Protein sequence: CASSGTEEFF.

The chain employs TRBV19 and TRBJ1-1; D perhaps matches TRBD1 (6 bases). Trimming removed 5 bases at V and 6 bases at J, with 13 bases between. Germline V gives CDR1 LNHDA, CDR2 SQIVND (reference sequence). The CDR3 runs to 13 residues. The CDR3 spells CASSPGARAEAFF. The CDR3, as DNA: TGTGCCAGTAGTCCGGGGGCAAGGGCTGAAGCTTTCTTT.

CDR3 residues: CASSLKVPGQKAFF. The CDR3 nucleotides are TGTGCCAGCAGTTTAAAGGTCCCGGGACAGAAAGCTTTCTTT. The rearrangement joins TRBV27 to TRBJ1-1; 7 bases are shared with TRBD1. V lost 2 bases and J lost 9; bases outside the gene matches: 9. CDR3 length equals 14 residues. Germline V gives CDR1 MNHEY, CDR2 SMNVEV (reference sequence).

This chain uses TRBV20-1 with TRBJ2-1; D gene unclear. In germline, CDR1 is DFQATT, CDR2 SNEGSKA (reference sequence). The CDR3 covers 11 residues. V gave up 2 bases and J gave up 10 bases, with 9 bases separating them. CDR3 in DNA: TGCAGTGCTAGACCATCGTGGGAGCAGTTCTTC. Translation: CSARPSWEQFF.

The J gene is TRBJ2-7, the V gene TRBV11-2; no firm D call. V was pared by 0 bases and J by 2 bases, with 5 bases between. Germline CDR1 reads SGHAT; CDR2 reads FQNNGV. There are 13 residues in the CDR3. CDR3 DNA sequence: TGTGCCAGCAGCTTAGAGAGGACCTACGAGCAGTACTTC. Translation: CASSLERTYEQYF.

Details on this clone: With a much larger clone just one base away, this may be a read error. Different DNA sequences within this sample yield the same CDR3. The J gene is TRBJ2-7, the V gene TRBV7-8; weak D call: TRBD1 (5 bases). CDR1 is SGHVS, CDR2 FQNEAQ, per germline. Trimming left V 4 bases short and J 3 bases short, with 10 bases between. The CDR3 runs 13 residues. CDR3 DNA: TGTGCCAGCAGCTCGGACACAAGCTACGAGCAGTACTTC. Amino acids: CASSSDTSYEQYF. Variable domain in full (rest from reference TRBV7-8 and TRBJ2-7): GAGVSQSPRYKVAKRGQDVALRCDPISGHVSLFWYQQALGQGPEFLTYFQNEAQLDKSGLPSDRFFAERPEGSVSTLKIQRTQQEDSAVYLCASSSDTSYEQYFGPGTRLTVT.

The chain is built from TRBV4-1 and TRBJ2-1, with 9 bases lining up with TRBD1. V lost 4 bases, J lost 8 bases, and 6 bases stayed unmatched. Germline CDR1 and CDR2: MGHRA and YSYEKL. This CDR3 region has 14 residues. For the CDR3, the DNA is TGCGCCAGCAGCCTACAGGGGGCGAGTGATGAGCAGTTCTTC. Its protein product is CASSLQGASDEQFF.

The chain couples TRBV6-1 to TRBJ1-6; possibly TRBD1 for D (6 bases). Germline values: CDR1 MNHNS, CDR2 SASEGT. The CDR3 loop spans 14 amino acids. V was clipped by 0 bases and J by 9 bases, with 9 bases between them. CDR3 amino acids: CASSEAGGSSPLHF. The DNA for the CDR3 is TGTGCCAGCAGTGAAGCAGGGGGATCTTCACCCCTCCACTTT.

The J gene is TRBJ2-2, the V gene TRBV2; possibly TRBD2 for D (6 bases). This CDR3 has 14 amino acids. Trimming pared 6 bases from V and 6 bases from J, leaving 14 bases between. The V gene's germline CDR1 is SNHLY and CDR2 FYNNEI. The DNA for the CDR3 is TGTGCCAGCAGGATACCGGGACTGGCCGGGGAGCTGTTTTTT. This sequence encodes CASRIPGLAGELFF.

J is TRBJ2-7 and V is TRBV27; 7 nucleotides agree with TRBD2. Germline V lookup: CDR1 MNHEY, CDR2 SMNVEV (reference sequence). With 5 bases clipped from V and 2 bases from J, the junction kept 9 bases outside the gene matches. CDR3 size: 15 residues. This CDR3 is CASSQTPGTTYEQYF. For the CDR3, the DNA is TGTGCCAGCAGTCAGACGCCCGGGACTACCTACGAGCAGTACTTC.